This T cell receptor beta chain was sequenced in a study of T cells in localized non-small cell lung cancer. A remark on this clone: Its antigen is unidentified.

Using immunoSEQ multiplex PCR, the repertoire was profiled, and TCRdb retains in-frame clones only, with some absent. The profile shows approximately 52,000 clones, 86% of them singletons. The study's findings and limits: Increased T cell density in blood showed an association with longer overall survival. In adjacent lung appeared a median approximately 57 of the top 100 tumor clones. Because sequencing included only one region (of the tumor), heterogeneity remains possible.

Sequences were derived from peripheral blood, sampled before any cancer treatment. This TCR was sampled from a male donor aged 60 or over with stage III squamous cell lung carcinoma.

The CDR3 DNA is TGTGCCAGCAGCTTGGACAGGGCAAGTAACGAGCAGTACTTC. This gives the protein CASSLDRASNEQYF. The chain carries TRBV7-3 and TRBJ2-7; 8 bases fit TRBD1. The V gene end was trimmed by 3 bases and the J gene end by 5 bases; junction bases not matched to a gene: 6. CDR1 SGHTA and CDR2 FQGTGA come from the germline V gene. The CDR3 spans 14 residues.